These 29 T cell receptor beta chains came from one sample sequenced in a study of T cells in Graves' hyperthyroidism and ophthalmopathy. Authors of the study amplified TCR beta CDR3 regions from RNA transcripts. First-round RT-PCR of the TCR CDR3 relied on the HTBI primer set. One entry per CDR3 protein results from TCRdb running MiXCR on the multiplex PCR reads. The data hold 360,000 or so distinct CDR3 sequences, with around 18% observed a single time. Sequenced material: blood. The receptors were gathered from a woman between 40 and 50 years old with Graves' ophthalmopathy.

This clonotype was seen many times. The CDR3 coding sequence is TGTGCCAGCAGTTTAAACGGCATGGGGACTGAAGCTTTCTTT. This encodes CASSLNGMGTEAFF. The chain couples TRBV27 to TRBJ1-1; no reliable D call. Trimming cost V 2 bases and J 5 bases, with 12 bases left between them. The CDR3 consists of 14 residues. CDR1 and CDR2 from the germline V gene are MNHEY and SMNVEV (reference sequence).

This clonotype was seen only a few times. A much larger clone is a single base away; this may be a read error. V gene TRBV6-1 combines with J gene TRBJ1-1; D might be TRBD1 (5 bases). In germline, CDR1 is MNHNS, CDR2 SASEGT. The CDR3 consists of 11 residues. Here the CDR3 DNA reads TGTGTCAGCGGGAGGGGCCCTGAAGCTTTCTTT. Translating it yields CVSGRGPEAFF.

The sample holds many counts of this clonotype. This chain links TRBV10-3 with TRBJ1-1; D might be TRBD1 (5 bases). The germline V gene has CDR1 ENHRY and CDR2 SYGVKD. V shed 2 bases and J shed 3 bases, with 13 bases lying between them. CDR3 length: 15 residues. In nucleotides, the CDR3 is TGTGCCATCAGTGAGAGTAGGGGATCAGACACTGAAGCTTTCTTT. This translates into CAISESRGSDTEAFF.

This clonotype was counted ten times or more. For the CDR3, the DNA is TGTGCCAGCAGTTACCGACAGGGAGGCAACTATGGCTACACCTTC. This codes for CASSYRQGGNYGYTF. The gene calls are TRBV6-5 and TRBJ1-2; 7 bases are a match to TRBD1. V was pared by 2 bases and J by 2 bases, with 5 bases of the junction left unmatched. Looked up from germline, CDR1 is MNHEY and CDR2 is SVGAGI. CDR3 length equals 15 residues.

This clonotype came up a few times. The rearrangement joins TRBV9 to TRBJ2-2, with 8 bases aligning to TRBD1. CDR3 length: 17 amino acids. V shed 3 bases and J 0 bases; nucleotides not matched to a gene: 7. The germline gives CDR1 SGDLS, CDR2 YYNGEE. As DNA, the CDR3 is TGTGCCAGCAGCGAGAGAGGGACAGGAGCGAACACCGGGGAGCTGTTTTTT. It encodes CASSERGTGANTGELFF. Supplemented by reference TRBV9 and TRBJ2-2, the full variable domain reads DSGVTQTPKHLITATGQRVTLRCSPRSGDLSVYWYQQSLDQGLQFLIQYYNGEERAKGNILERFSAQQFPDLHSELNLSSLELGDSALYFCASSERGTGANTGELFFGEGSRLTVL.

This clonotype showed up many times. The chain links TRBV12-3 or TRBV12-4 to TRBJ1-5, with D possibly matching TRBD1 (5 bases). The CDR3 contains 16 residues. Trimming removed 4 bases at V and 0 bases at J, with 13 bases between. The CDR3 is CASSWGRPNSNQPQHF. The DNA for the CDR3 is TGTGCCAGCAGTTGGGGCAGACCTAATAGCAATCAGCCCCAGCATTTT.

This clonotype was counted once. The chain joins TRBV6-2 or TRBV6-3 to TRBJ1-1; the D is unclear. The CDR3 length is 12 residues. V was trimmed by 10 bases and J by 8 bases, leaving 17 bases between them. CDR1 is MNHEY and CDR2 is SVGEGT in the germline V gene. The CDR3 DNA is TGTGCCACTGAAAATCATCGTACCGAAGCTTTCTTT. Protein product: CATENHRTEAFF.

This clonotype has a count of ten or more. The rearrangement joins TRBV5-6 to TRBJ2-7; 8 bases map to TRBD2. J was trimmed by 6 bases and V by 4 bases; bases with no gene match: 15. This CDR3 has 16 amino acids. The germline CDR1 and CDR2 sequences are SGHDT and YYEEEE. The CDR3 spells CASSRGLRREEPEQYF. DNA for the CDR3: TGTGCCAGCAGCCGTGGGTTACGGCGGGAGGAGCCCGAGCAGTACTTC.

The gene calls are TRBV15 and TRBJ2-5, with D perhaps matching TRBD1 (6 bases). Trimming removed 5 bases at V and 4 bases at J, with 11 bases between. CDR1 is LNHNV, CDR2 YYDKDF, per germline (reference sequence). The CDR3 is 13 residues long. The CDR3 DNA reads as TGTGCCACCAGCCCACAGGGCCCAGAGACCCAGTACTTC. Translation: CATSPQGPETQYF.

Many counts were recorded for this clonotype. This sequence joins TRBV15 and TRBJ2-4; D call uncertain. This CDR3 region has 13 residues. Germline V gives CDR1 LNHNV, CDR2 YYDKDF (reference sequence). V shed 0 bases and J shed 11 bases, with 11 bases lying between them. The CDR3 DNA reads TGTGCCACCAGCAGAGATTCCCTACACCTTCAGTACTTC. Translating it yields CATSRDSLHLQYF.

At least ten counts were recorded for this clonotype. The V and J genes are TRBV28 and TRBJ2-2; 11 bases map to TRBD2. V lost 3 bases to trimming and J lost 6 bases; unmatched junction nucleotides: 3. The CDR3 has 15 residues. Germline CDR1 is MDHEN and CDR2 is SYDVKM. CDR3 loop: CASSFLAGGAGELFF. DNA of the CDR3: TGTGCCAGCAGTTTCCTAGCGGGAGGAGCCGGGGAGCTGTTTTTT.

The chain is built from TRBV5-1 and TRBJ2-2; D uncertain. This CDR3 contains 19 residues. Trimming stripped 0 bases from V and 0 bases from J, with 18 bases between. Germline assignment: CDR1 SGHRS and CDR2 YFSETQ. The CDR3 nucleotides are TGCGCCAGCAGCTTGGTCTTAGCAACGGCCGCCGCGAACACCGGGGAGCTGTTTTTT. Translation gives CASSLVLATAAANTGELFF.

In this sample, this clonotype turned up many times. This sequence joins TRBV28 and TRBJ2-7; D call uncertain. Trimming shortened V by 6 bases and J by 3 bases, and 12 bases separated the two germline ends. The CDR3 consists of 13 residues. CDR1 and CDR2 from the germline V gene are MDHEN and SYDVKM. CDR3 amino acids: CASRQGSGYEQYF. CDR3 coding DNA: TGTGCCAGCAGACAAGGGTCGGGCTACGAGCAGTACTTC.

This clonotype was observed many times. V and J are TRBV27 and TRBJ2-2; 9 bases agree with TRBD2. The CDR3 totals 17 residues. The trim removed 8 bases at V and 4 bases at J, leaving 14 bases unmatched. The germline gives CDR1 MNHEY, CDR2 SMNVEV (reference sequence). In nucleotides, the CDR3 is TGTGCCAGCGCTTGGGGACTAGCCCGCACTAGCACCGGGGAGCTGTTTTTT. Encoded protein: CASAWGLARTSTGELFF.

The chain joins TRBV7-6 to TRBJ1-1; possible D gene TRBD1, 5 bases. The CDR3 runs to 12 residues. Germline V CDR1 and CDR2: SGHVS, FNYEAQ. V was pared by 5 bases and J by 13 bases, with 17 bases between. The CDR3 nucleotides are TGTGCCAGCAGCCCCTTAGGGACCCGGGGTTTCTTT. Protein product: CASSPLGTRGFF.

This clonotype was found many times. This sequence joins TRBV20-1 and TRBJ1-2; D is uncertain. CDR1 is DFQATT, CDR2 SNEGSKA, per germline (reference sequence). CDR3 length equals 12 residues. The V end was cut by 4 bases, the J end by 3 bases, with 9 bases between. CDR3 coding DNA: TGCAGTGCTATCGGGCCCGACTATGGCTACACCTTC. Its protein is CSAIGPDYGYTF.

This clonotype was detected ten times or more. V is TRBV28 and J is TRBJ2-3, with TRBD2 matching over 11 bases. Germline CDR1 and CDR2: MDHEN and SYDVKM. This CDR3 has 16 residues. V was clipped by 5 bases and J by 2 bases; unmatched bases: 6. CDR3 bases: TGTGCCAGCAGTCCGGGACTAGCGGAGTACACAGATACGCAGTATTTT. It specifies CASSPGLAEYTDTQYF.

This clonotype was seen repeatedly, ten times or more. The chain carries TRBV28 and TRBJ1-5, with D possibly TRBD1 on 6 matching bases. Looked up from germline, CDR1 is MDHEN and CDR2 is SYDVKM. Trimming stripped 2 bases from V and 1 base from J, with 9 bases between. The CDR3 has 15 amino acids. For the CDR3, the DNA is TGTGCCAGCAGTTTACAGGGGTCGAGCAATCAGCCCCAGCATTTT. As protein: CASSLQGSSNQPQHF.

The chain carries TRBV5-4 and TRBJ2-2; D remains ambiguous. From germline, CDR1 is SGHNT and CDR2 YYREEE (reference sequence). The CDR3 totals 17 residues. Trimming pared 3 bases from V and 0 bases from J, leaving 15 bases between. The CDR3 spells CASSSKTQFANTGELFF. The CDR3 bases are TGTGCCAGCAGCTCCAAGACACAGTTCGCGAACACCGGGGAGCTGTTTTTT.

At least ten counts were recorded for this clonotype. This chain joins TRBV2 and TRBJ2-2; TRBD2 is a possible D gene (5 bases). CDR3 length equals 13 residues. The germline V gene encodes CDR1 SNHLY and CDR2 FYNNEI. V was trimmed by 4 bases and J by 6 bases, leaving 9 bases between them. The CDR3 DNA sequence: TGTGCCAGCAGTGTGGGAGTAGCCGGGGAGCTGTTTTTT. Residues: CASSVGVAGELFF.

At least ten counts were recorded for this clonotype. The DNA for the CDR3 is TGCAGCGTTGAATTAGACAGCGAGTACACTGAAGCTTTCTTT. The encoded protein is CSVELDSEYTEAFF. This chain joins TRBV29-1 and TRBJ1-1; D possibly corresponds to TRBD1 (5 bases). CDR3 length equals 14 residues. Deletions cut 2 bases from V and 3 bases from J, with 13 bases between. Germline-derived CDR1 and CDR2 are SQVTM and ANQGSEA.

This chain connects TRBV27 to TRBJ2-5; D gene unclear. The CDR3 is 14 amino acids. Between the trimmed V and J ends, which lost 2 bases and 5 bases, there was a span of 12 bases. Germline loops: CDR1 MNHEY, CDR2 SMNVEV (reference sequence). CDR3 residues: CASSLNPEVETQYF. The DNA for the CDR3 is TGTGCCAGCAGTTTAAACCCCGAAGTCGAGACCCAGTACTTC.

The sample holds many counts of this clonotype. The genes are TRBV7-8 and TRBJ2-7, with D perhaps matching TRBD1 (6 bases). CDR3 size: 15 residues. The germline V and J ends were trimmed by 5 bases and 6 bases, with 20 bases remaining between them. Germline assignment: CDR1 SGHVS and CDR2 FQNEAQ. The CDR3 region has the DNA TGTGCCAGCAGCCGCCCCTTGAACAGAGGGGGCGAGCAGTACTTC. This gives the protein CASSRPLNRGGEQYF.

This clonotype was detected only once. This chain connects TRBV19 to TRBJ1-1; a possible D gene is TRBD1 (5 bases). With 5 bases removed from V and 1 base from J, the gap between germline ends came to 20 bases. CDR3 length equals 17 residues. Per the germline V gene, CDR1 is LNHDA and CDR2 is SQIVND (reference sequence). The CDR3 here is CASSWDGVEAGNTEAFF. Written as DNA, the CDR3 is TGTGCCAGTAGTTGGGACGGTGTGGAGGCAGGGAACACTGAAGCTTTCTTT.

This clonotype was detected many times. This sequence joins TRBV6-1 and TRBJ2-2; 10 bases fit TRBD2. CDR3 length equals 18 residues. Unmatched junction bases numbered 14, after V lost 6 bases and J lost 4 bases. Germline CDR1 is MNHNS and CDR2 is SASEGT. CDR3 sequence: CASSEMQPSGSITGELFF. In DNA form, the CDR3 reads TGTGCCAGCAGCGAGATGCAACCTAGCGGGAGCATCACCGGGGAGCTGTTTTTT.

This clonotype was seen repeatedly, ten times or more. The J gene is TRBJ2-2, the V gene TRBV6-7; D unclear. TRBV6-7 is identified as an open reading frame with a role that is uncertain. This CDR3 is built from 16 residues. Deletions cut 6 bases from V and 1 base from J, with 15 bases between. This CDR3 is CASSPSRYRNTGELFF. In nucleotides, the CDR3 is TGTGCCAGCAGCCCATCCCGCTACAGGAACACCGGGGAGCTGTTTTTT.

This clonotype was seen repeatedly, ten times or more. This chain links TRBV12-3 or TRBV12-4 with TRBJ1-1; TRBD1 agrees at 10 bases. The CDR3 contains 15 residues. V was pared by 10 bases and J by 4 bases, with 12 bases of the junction left unmatched. CDR3 protein: CATRRTGGVRTEAFF. The CDR3 DNA reads as TGTGCCACCAGGAGGACAGGGGGAGTTCGCACTGAAGCTTTCTTT.

This clonotype was observed many times. The chain employs TRBV2 and TRBJ2-7, with D possibly being TRBD1 or TRBD2 (6 bases each). The V end was cut by 10 bases, the J end by 5 bases, with 12 bases between. Germline values: CDR1 SNHLY, CDR2 FYNNEI. This CDR3 is 11 amino acids long. The CDR3 region has the DNA TGTGCCACTACAGGGACTCACGAGCAGTACTTC. Translating it yields CATTGTHEQYF.

CDR3 protein: CASRGTGGAYEQYF. CDR3 sequence (DNA): TGTGCCAGCAGAGGGACAGGGGGGGCCTACGAGCAGTACTTC. The chain combines TRBV6-1 with TRBJ2-7; 11 positions agree with TRBD1. V trimming: 6 bases; J trimming: 2 bases; junction bases outside the gene matches: 3. CDR3 length: 14 residues. Germline V gene sequence: CDR1 MNHNS, CDR2 SASEGT.